This passage covers 32 T cell receptor beta chains from one sample sequenced in a study of blood T cell repertoires in COVID-19. Produced via immunoSEQ multiplex PCR; TCRdb's table is partial and in-frame only. The sample shows about 210,000 clones, around 84% of them seen only once. Material: peripheral blood. The receptors stem from a woman of 80 years or more with COVID-19, enrolled during active disease.

This clone showed up just a few times. V is TRBV5-5 and J is TRBJ2-7; TRBD1 agrees at 7 bases. The trim removed 2 bases at V and 3 bases at J, leaving 5 bases unmatched. Germline V gene data show CDR1 as SGHKS and CDR2 as YYEKEE (reference sequence). The CDR3 runs 14 residues. In nucleotides, the CDR3 is TGTGCCAGCAGCTTCGGACAGGCTATCTACGAGCAGTACTTC. Protein product: CASSFGQAIYEQYF.

The rearrangement uses TRBV7-8 and TRBJ1-3; D is perhaps TRBD1 (6 bases). V lost 5 bases and J 4 bases, leaving 18 bases between the germline ends. In germline, CDR1 is SGHVS, CDR2 FQNEAQ. This CDR3 contains 16 residues. The CDR3 DNA reads as TGTGCCAGCAGCCAGGGACATGCGGTGGGGGGAAACACCATATATTTT. This sequence encodes CASSQGHAVGGNTIYF.

V is TRBV9 and J is TRBJ2-7; D is possibly TRBD2 (6 bases). CDR3 length: 17 residues. Trimming stripped 3 bases from V and 5 bases from J, with 24 bases between. CDR1 SGDLS and CDR2 YYNGEE come from the germline V gene. Here the CDR3 reads CASSGRRPGLTSDEQYF. The CDR3 nucleotides read TGTGCCAGCAGCGGCCGGAGACCGGGACTGACGTCCGACGAGCAGTACTTC.

The rearrangement joins TRBV5-1 to TRBJ2-5; tentative D call: TRBD1 (5 bases). CDR3 length equals 15 residues. Germline CDR1 reads SGHRS; CDR2 reads YFSETQ. V was pared by 4 bases and J by 5 bases, with 18 bases between. Written as DNA, the CDR3 is TGCGCCAGCAGCCTGCCGGCGGTGGGGCGGGAGACCCAGTACTTC. This gives the protein CASSLPAVGRETQYF.

The table lists this clone with a few counts. The V call is TRBV6-5, the J call TRBJ1-1, with D possibly matching TRBD1 (6 bases). This CDR3 has 15 amino acids. V was clipped by 6 bases and J by 7 bases, with 21 bases between them. Germline CDR1 is MNHEY and CDR2 is SVGAGI. CDR3 residues: CASRGPRDTGYEAFF. CDR3 DNA: TGTGCCAGCAGGGGACCCCGGGACACGGGATATGAAGCTTTCTTT.

This clone was counted a single time. The genes are TRBV6-6 and TRBJ1-5; perhaps TRBD1 as D (5 bases). The germline V gene encodes CDR1 MNHNY and CDR2 SVGAGI (reference sequence). The CDR3 sequence is 15 residues long. Trimming cost V 2 bases and J 7 bases, with 15 bases left between them. CDR3 sequence (DNA): TGTGCCAGCAGTTACACGGTCCACGGGGGACAGCCCCAGCATTTT. It specifies CASSYTVHGGQPQHF.

The sample holds a few counts of this clone. CDR3 in amino acids: CASSYSGGSRETQYF. CDR3 sequence (DNA): TGTGCCAGCAGTTACTCAGGGGGTTCGAGAGAGACCCAGTACTTC. This chain uses TRBV6-5 with TRBJ2-5; TRBD1 is a possible D gene (6 bases). V lost 0 bases and J lost 4, with 12 bases in between. This CDR3 comprises 15 residues. CDR1 is MNHEY, CDR2 SVGAGI, per germline.

The gene calls are TRBV7-9 and TRBJ1-2; 7 bases are shared with TRBD1. The germline gives CDR1 SEHNR, CDR2 FQNEAQ (reference sequence). The CDR3 consists of 14 residues. The ends lost 5 bases at V and 7 bases at J; junction bases unmatched: 10. CDR3 loop: CASSQTGNGIGYTF. The DNA of the CDR3 is TGTGCCAGCAGCCAGACAGGGAACGGGATTGGCTACACCTTC.

The sample holds one count of this clone. The gene calls are TRBV19 and TRBJ2-2; D is possibly TRBD1 (6 bases). CDR1 is LNHDA and CDR2 is SQIVND in the germline V gene (reference sequence). Between the trimmed V and J ends, which lost 7 bases and 3 bases, there was a span of 15 bases. The CDR3 loop spans 15 amino acids. The CDR3 protein is CASKRAGAYTGELFF. CDR3 DNA: TGTGCCAGTAAAAGGGCAGGGGCTTACACCGGGGAGCTGTTTTTT.

The rearrangement joins TRBV28 to TRBJ1-2; TRBD1 might be the D (6 bases). CDR1 is MDHEN and CDR2 is SYDVKM in the germline V gene. Trimming pared 4 bases from V and 2 bases from J, leaving 14 bases between. This CDR3 is 15 amino acids long. CDR3 in DNA: TGTGCCAGCAGTTACATTTCGACAGGAAACTATGGCTACACCTTC. Its protein product is CASSYISTGNYGYTF.

The chain recombines TRBV6-5 with TRBJ2-1; 14 nucleotides match TRBD2. V lost 5 bases to trimming and J lost 6 bases; unmatched junction nucleotides: 3. This CDR3 is built from 15 residues. Germline lookup yields CDR1 MNHEY and CDR2 SVGAGI. The CDR3 coding sequence is TGTGCCAGCAGTACTGGACTAGCGGGGGGCAATGAGCAGTTCTTC. It codes for CASSTGLAGGNEQFF.

This clone was seen once. The chain joins TRBV3-1 (or the pseudogene TRBV3-2) to TRBJ1-2, with TRBD1 identical over 12 bases. Germline trimming cut 3 bases from V and 6 bases from J; bases unmatched to any gene: 5. The CDR3 is 15 residues long. CDR1 LGHDT and CDR2 YNNKEL come from the germline V gene (reference sequence). CDR3 nucleotide sequence: TGTGCCAGCAGCCACTGGGGACAGGGGGCGGATGGCTACACCTTC. Residues: CASSHWGQGADGYTF.

The chain uses TRBV19 and TRBJ1-1; 12 bases are a match to TRBD1. Germline V gives CDR1 LNHDA, CDR2 SQIVND (reference sequence). The CDR3 is made up of 16 amino acids. V was pared by 5 bases and J by 5 bases, with 9 bases of the junction left unmatched. In DNA, the CDR3 is TGTGCCAGTAGTGAGGAGGGGGACAGGGGGCGGACTGAAGCTTTCTTT. Translating gives CASSEEGDRGRTEAFF.

V gene TRBV5-4 combines with J gene TRBJ2-7; 7 nucleotides match TRBD2. J lost 6 bases, V lost 0 bases, and 12 bases had no gene match. The germline V gene encodes CDR1 SGHNT and CDR2 YYREEE (reference sequence). This CDR3 comprises 16 residues. The CDR3: CASSLVHGGSRVEQYF. CDR3 coding DNA: TGTGCCAGCAGCTTGGTTCACGGGGGGTCTCGGGTCGAGCAGTACTTC.

The chain has TRBV2 and TRBJ2-5; 10 nucleotides match TRBD2. Per the germline V gene, CDR1 is SNHLY and CDR2 is FYNNEI. V shed 7 bases and J 2 bases; nucleotides not matched to a gene: 10. The CDR3 length is 16 residues. This CDR3 is CASTPSLAGLQETQYF. As DNA, the CDR3 is TGTGCCAGCACCCCTTCACTAGCGGGGCTTCAAGAGACCCAGTACTTC.

The chain couples TRBV7-2 to TRBJ1-5; 7 nucleotides match TRBD1. This CDR3 comprises 14 residues. Looked up from germline, CDR1 is SGHTA and CDR2 is FQGNSA. V shed 5 bases, J shed 3 bases, and the junction held 4 bases outside the gene matches. CDR3 loop: CASSPGTDNQPQHF. The CDR3 nucleotides read TGTGCCAGCAGCCCCGGGACAGACAATCAGCCCCAGCATTTT.

V is TRBV7-9 and J is TRBJ1-4; D may be TRBD1 (5 bases). Trimming took 5 bases from V and 7 from J, leaving 14 bases between them. Germline CDR1 and CDR2: SEHNR and FQNEAQ (reference sequence). The CDR3 spans 14 residues. CDR3 bases: TGTGCCAGCAGCAAAAACAGGCAGGTTGAAAAACTGTTTTTT. This gives the protein CASSKNRQVEKLFF.

The chain joins TRBV3-1 (or the pseudogene TRBV3-2) to TRBJ1-2; D is possibly TRBD1 (6 bases). V was shortened by 4 bases and J by 2 bases, with 17 bases between the two germline ends. The CDR3 is 16 amino acids. CDR1 and CDR2 (germline): LGHDT, YNNKEL (reference sequence). The chain's CDR3 is CASSRTRDTYNYGYTF. The CDR3 DNA sequence: TGTGCCAGCAGCCGCACCCGGGACACCTACAACTATGGCTACACCTTC.

This chain joins TRBV18 and TRBJ1-1, with 7 bases fitting TRBD1. The CDR3 totals 16 residues. V gave up 4 bases and J gave up 0 bases; unmatched junction bases: 8. The germline V gene encodes CDR1 KGHSH and CDR2 LQKENI. Here the CDR3 DNA reads TGTGCCAGCTCACTCGGGACAGTTGGATTGAACACTGAAGCTTTCTTT. This codes for CASSLGTVGLNTEAFF.

The gene calls are TRBV3-1 (or the pseudogene TRBV3-2) and TRBJ1-1; D may be TRBD1 (5 bases). V lost 6 bases and J lost 4, with 15 bases in between. The V gene's germline CDR1 is LGHDT and CDR2 YNNKEL (reference sequence). The CDR3 contains 14 residues. The chain's CDR3 is CASRSHQGITEAFF. The CDR3 bases are TGTGCCAGCAGGTCTCACCAGGGCATCACTGAAGCTTTCTTT.

This chain joins TRBV12-3 or TRBV12-4 and TRBJ1-1; 7 bases map to TRBD1. J lost 5 bases, V lost 6 bases, and 3 bases had no gene match. This CDR3 has 12 residues. This CDR3 reads CASRPGGTEAFF. The CDR3 nucleotides are TGTGCCAGCAGGCCAGGGGGGACTGAAGCTTTCTTT.

The chain uses TRBV5-5 and TRBJ2-7, with 9 bases matching TRBD1. CDR1 and CDR2 (germline): SGHKS, YYEKEE (reference sequence). The V and J ends lost 4 bases and 2 bases, in that order; junction bases with no gene match: 7. The CDR3 length is 15 residues. The CDR3 coding sequence is TGTGCCAGCAGCCAATCCGGGACAGGGCCCTACGAGCAGTACTTC. Translation gives CASSQSGTGPYEQYF.

The V gene is TRBV9, the J gene TRBJ1-3, with a tentative D call TRBD1 (5 bases). Trimming left V 4 bases short and J 0 bases short, with 11 bases between. The CDR3 totals 15 residues. Germline V gene data show CDR1 as SGDLS and CDR2 as YYNGEE. CDR3 nucleotide sequence: TGTGCCAGCAGCCCTCGGACAAGCTCTGGAAACACCATATATTTT. It encodes CASSPRTSSGNTIYF.

A few counts support this clone. The chain links TRBV14 to TRBJ1-6; D is undetermined. V was pared by 4 bases and J by 12 bases, with 10 bases between. The CDR3 is made up of 12 amino acids. The germline V gene encodes CDR1 SGHDN and CDR2 FVKESK. The CDR3 sequence is CASSRNQEPLHF. CDR3 in DNA: TGTGCCAGCAGCCGGAACCAGGAACCCCTCCACTTT.

The CDR3 DNA is TGTGCCAGCAGCTCCGGGACAGGGACCTACGAGCAGTACTTC. Translating gives CASSSGTGTYEQYF. The chain uses TRBV13 and TRBJ2-7; 9 nucleotides agree with TRBD1. Germline V CDR1 and CDR2: PRHDT, FYEKMQ (reference sequence). The J segment lost 2 bases and the V segment lost 4 bases, leaving 3 bases of the junction unmatched. This CDR3 spans 14 amino acids.

The chain combines TRBV30 with TRBJ1-2; D call uncertain. Trimming shortened V by 0 bases and J by 5 bases, and 7 bases separated the two germline ends. This CDR3 region has 12 residues. The germline V gene encodes CDR1 GTSNPN and CDR2 SVGIG (reference sequence). CDR3 amino acids: CAWSVRGYGYTF. The CDR3 DNA reads TGTGCCTGGAGTGTACGAGGGTATGGCTACACCTTC.

The genes are TRBV18 and TRBJ2-4, with 8 bases that match TRBD1. V lost 2 bases to trimming and J lost 5 bases; unmatched junction nucleotides: 5. The CDR3 sequence is 15 residues long. Per germline, CDR1 KGHSH and CDR2 LQKENI. CDR3 coding DNA: TGTGCCAGCTCACCATTGGGGACAGGAGAAAACATTCAGTACTTC. Its protein product is CASSPLGTGENIQYF.

The CDR3 region has the DNA TGTGCCAGCAGCCTAGGACAGATATTCTCTGGAAACACCATATATTTT. It codes for CASSLGQIFSGNTIYF. The chain combines TRBV7-8 with TRBJ1-3; tentative D call: TRBD1 (6 bases). The CDR3 is 16 amino acids. Germline V gene sequence: CDR1 SGHVS, CDR2 FQNEAQ. Trimming shortened V by 5 bases and J by 0 bases, and 14 bases separated the two germline ends.

This CDR3 is CASSRRDRNQPQHF. The DNA of the CDR3 is TGTGCCAGCAGCCGTCGGGACAGAAATCAGCCCCAGCATTTT. This rearrangement joins TRBV7-2 to TRBJ1-5; TRBD1 aligns across 7 bases. Germline assignment: CDR1 SGHTA and CDR2 FQGNSA. This CDR3 has 14 residues. The V and J ends lost 5 bases and 4 bases, in that order; junction bases with no gene match: 5.

The chain carries TRBV19 and TRBJ1-1; the match to TRBD1 covers 9 bases. With V trimmed by 7 bases and J by 3 bases, 9 bases remained unmatched. Germline CDR1 reads LNHDA; CDR2 reads SQIVND (reference sequence). The CDR3 consists of 15 residues. The CDR3 DNA reads as TGTGCCAGTATTCGGACAGGGGCCTCGGACACTGAAGCTTTCTTT. This encodes CASIRTGASDTEAFF. The full variable domain, completed using reference TRBV19 and TRBJ1-1, is DGGITQSPKYLFRKEGQNVTLSCEQNLNHDAMYWYRQDPGQGLRLIYYSQIVNDFQKGDIAEGYSVSREKKESFPLTVTSAQKNPTAFYLCASIRTGASDTEAFFGQGTRLTVV.

This clone was picked up one time. DNA of the CDR3: TGTGCCAGCTCATTTGGCAGGGGAGCGTACGAGCAGTACGTC. This encodes CASSFGRGAYEQYV. The gene calls are TRBV18 and TRBJ2-7; weak D call: TRBD1 (6 bases). Germline lookup yields CDR1 KGHSH and CDR2 LQKENI. V was cut by 5 bases and J by 4 bases, with 15 bases left in between. This CDR3 is 14 amino acids long.

This clone was recorded once. V and J are TRBV4-3 and TRBJ1-4; D ambiguous. The CDR3 is 16 residues long. Germline V gene data show CDR1 as LGHNA and CDR2 as YSLEER. Trimming removed 0 bases at V and 0 bases at J, with 8 bases between. In nucleotides, the CDR3 is TGCGCCAGCAGCCAAGATGCGGCCGCAACTAATGAAAAACTGTTTTTT. Protein sequence: CASSQDAAATNEKLFF.